The next 10 T cell receptor beta chains were all read from a single sample in a study of regulatory T cells in long-lasting Graves disease. Sample time point: newly diagnosed GD, antithyroid drugs for less than 3 months. The TCR library was prepared using RNA isolated from PBMCs. CDR3 regions were amplified by Arm-PCR using iRepertoire HTBI primers to build TCR beta libraries. Using its own MiXCR run on the multiplex PCR reads, TCRdb lists one record per CDR3 protein. The profile covers some 370,000 distinct CDR3 sequences, with 12% appearing a single time and 18% taken by the ten largest. The sample was also linked to a second study, of T cells in Graves' hyperthyroidism and ophthalmopathy.

Material: peripheral blood mononuclear cells (PBMCs), obtained at new diagnosis, from a patient treated with antithyroid drugs. These receptors originate from a woman aged 18 to 35 with Graves disease.

This clonotype has a count of ten or more. The chain uses TRBV6-2 or TRBV6-3 and TRBJ1-5; D is uncertain. The CDR3 length is 14 residues. Germline V gene data show CDR1 as MNHEY and CDR2 as SVGEGT. V was pared by 4 bases and J by 3 bases, with 10 bases between. The CDR3 protein is CASSSDNSNQPQHF. DNA of the CDR3: TGTGCCAGCAGTTCTGACAACTCCAATCAGCCCCAGCATTTT.

This clonotype was seen at least ten times. The chain joins TRBV29-1 to TRBJ2-5; D not certain. The germline V gene encodes CDR1 SQVTM and CDR2 ANQGSEA. The CDR3 covers 10 residues. The germline V and J ends were trimmed by 6 bases and 1 base, with 3 bases remaining between them. As DNA, the CDR3 is TGCAGCGTCGCCCAAGAGACCCAGTACTTC. Its translation is CSVAQETQYF.

There are many counts of this clonotype. The V and J genes are TRBV20-1 and TRBJ2-7; 12 positions agree with TRBD2. The CDR3 is 15 residues long. The junction had 7 bases not matched to a gene; V was cut back by 4 bases and J by 3 bases. CDR1 and CDR2 from the germline V gene are DFQATT and SNEGSKA (reference sequence). The CDR3, as DNA: TGCAGTGCTACGACGCTAGCGGGAGGGGACTACGAGCAGTACTTC. Protein: CSATTLAGGDYEQYF.

The J gene is TRBJ2-1, the V gene TRBV4-1, with TRBD2 matching over 11 bases. The CDR3 has 20 residues. Germline V gene sequence: CDR1 MGHRA, CDR2 YSYEKL. After removal of 3 bases from V and 7 bases from J, the junction contained 20 bases not matched to a gene. The CDR3 DNA follows: TGCGCCAGCAGCCACGTAGGGGGGTGGACTAGCGGGTCTCTGGGGAATGAGCAGTTCTTC. The encoded protein is CASSHVGGWTSGSLGNEQFF.

At least ten counts were recorded for this clonotype. This sequence joins TRBV28 and TRBJ1-5, with TRBD1 identical over 8 bases. CDR1 is MDHEN and CDR2 is SYDVKM in the germline V gene. The V and J ends lost 1 base and 3 bases, in that order; junction bases with no gene match: 5. This CDR3 contains 16 residues. CDR3 region: CASSLFPGQDNQPQHF. CDR3 in DNA: TGTGCCAGCAGTTTATTCCCGGGACAGGACAATCAGCCCCAGCATTTT.

This clonotype was observed a handful of times. CDR3 residues: CASSPIRAGQTEAFF. CDR3 bases: TGTGCCAGCAGCCCAATAAGAGCGGGGCAAACGGAAGCTTTCTTT. This chain links TRBV7-9 with TRBJ1-1, with a tentative D call TRBD1 (5 bases). Germline CDR1 SEHNR, CDR2 FQNEAQ (reference sequence). Trimming removed 5 bases at V and 8 bases at J, with 21 bases between. This CDR3 is built from 15 residues.

This clonotype was detected ten times or more. The V and J genes are TRBV7-8 and TRBJ1-1; the D gene is possibly TRBD1 (5 bases). This CDR3 has 16 amino acids. The germline V gene has CDR1 SGHVS and CDR2 FQNEAQ. With 0 bases removed from V and 6 bases from J, the gap between germline ends came to 17 bases. CDR3: CASSLAGGRVGPEAFF. The DNA for the CDR3 is TGTGCCAGCAGCTTAGCGGGCGGCAGGGTGGGGCCTGAAGCTTTCTTT.

This clonotype was seen more than once but under ten times. The V and J genes are TRBV4-2 and TRBJ2-1; 9 bases agree with TRBD2. J gave up 8 bases and V 1 base, and 6 bases lay outside the gene matches. The CDR3 extends over 15 amino acids. Germline CDR1 is LGHNA and CDR2 is YNFKEQ. The CDR3 DNA is TGTGCCAGCAGCCAAGTGGCGGGGGGGCCGGATGAGCAGTTCTTC. Protein: CASSQVAGGPDEQFF.

At least ten counts were recorded for this clonotype. The chain uses TRBV6-2 or TRBV6-3 and TRBJ2-1, with TRBD1 matching over 7 bases. The germline gives CDR1 MNHEY, CDR2 SVGEGT. This CDR3 region has 13 residues. V lost 9 bases, J lost 9 bases, and 11 bases stayed unmatched. DNA of the CDR3: TGTGCCAGTGGGGCAGGGGGAAAGGGTGAGCAGTTCTTC. Translating it yields CASGAGGKGEQFF.

This clonotype was observed many times. The rearrangement links TRBV20-1 to TRBJ1-2; TRBD1 matches at 7 bases. The ends lost 5 bases at V and 0 bases at J; junction bases unmatched: 6. The CDR3 has 14 residues. Germline values: CDR1 DFQATT, CDR2 SNEGSKA (reference sequence). The CDR3 DNA is TGCAGTGCTGTTCTAGACAGGGCTAACTATGGCTACACCTTC. This sequence encodes CSAVLDRANYGYTF.